The clone carrying this T cell receptor beta chain was observed a handful of times. Generated by immunoSEQ multiplex PCR, the TCRdb table keeps only in-frame clones and is missing some. The sample consists of under 80,000 clones, more than 80% of them appearing once. The data were taken from a study of blood T cell repertoires in COVID-19. Study-wide context: Sites across the United States, Italy and Spain contributed samples from acute and convalescent COVID-19. The analysed material was cDNA or gDNA that came from T cells, B-cell-depleted T cells, or PBMCs.

V was cut by 0 bases and J by 6 bases, with 9 bases left in between. The CDR3 has 14 amino acids. Germline V gives CDR1 SGHRS, CDR2 YFSETQ. Sequenced sample: peripheral blood. The sequence derives from a woman at least 80 years old with active or convalescent COVID-19. The chain has TRBV5-1 and TRBJ2-2, with D perhaps matching TRBD2 (5 bases). CDR3 in amino acids: CASSLASGAGELFF. The CDR3 nucleotides are TGCGCCAGCAGCTTGGCCTCCGGGGCCGGGGAGCTGTTTTTT.